One sample yielded the 4 T cell receptor beta chains listed below, sequenced in a study of long-term antiretroviral therapy in people with HIV. The authors ran the immunoSEQ assay, v3.0, at survey level. The table came from immunoSEQ multiplex PCR; TCRdb's copy has only in-frame clones and leaves some out. The sample consists of tens of thousands of clones, about 79% of them appearing once. The material was unsorted PBMCs, obtained 3 years after starting antiretroviral therapy. The receptors were gathered from a man aged 50-60 years with HIV.

V usage is TRBV6-4 and J usage is TRBJ2-2; 8 bases fit TRBD1. J gave up 5 bases and V 2 bases, and 10 bases lay outside the gene matches. Germline CDR1 and CDR2: MRHNA and SNTAGT. This CDR3 is 17 amino acids long. The CDR3: CASSDHLPNRGTGELFF. For the CDR3, the DNA is TGTGCCAGCAGTGACCACCTACCAAACAGGGGGACCGGGGAGCTGTTTTTT.

The chain carries TRBV7-2 and TRBJ2-7; weak D call: TRBD1 (6 bases). Germline lookup yields CDR1 SGHTA and CDR2 FQGNSA. The CDR3 totals 17 residues. Trimming took 1 base from V and 3 from J, leaving 19 bases between them. CDR3 in DNA: TGTGCCAGCAGCTTAGTTGAGCGTGTCGACAGGATCTACGAGCAGTACTTC. As protein: CASSLVERVDRIYEQYF. Combining the CDR3 with reference TRBV7-2 and TRBJ2-7 gives the whole variable domain GAGVSQSPSNKVTEKGKDVELRCDPISGHTALYWYRQSLGQGLEFLIYFQGNSAPDKSGLPSDRFSAERTGGSVSTLTIQRTQQEDSAVYLCASSLVERVDRIYEQYFGPGTRLTVT.

The chain is built from TRBV19 and TRBJ2-5, with 14 bases that match TRBD2. J was trimmed by 5 bases and V by 6 bases; bases with no gene match: 8. The V gene's germline CDR1 is LNHDA and CDR2 SQIVND (reference sequence). This CDR3 region has 16 residues. As DNA, the CDR3 is TGTGCCAGTAGGGGACTAGCGGGAGCTTCTTGGGAGACCCAGTACTTC. As protein: CASRGLAGASWETQYF. Based on the CDR3 plus reference TRBV19 and TRBJ2-5, the full variable domain is DGGITQSPKYLFRKEGQNVTLSCEQNLNHDAMYWYRQDPGQGLRLIYYSQIVNDFQKGDIAEGYSVSREKKESFPLTVTSAQKNPTAFYLCASRGLAGASWETQYFGPGTRLLVL.

CDR3 nucleotide sequence: TGTGCCAGCAGTCAGGACACAGGTGGAAACACCATATATTTT. It encodes CASSQDTGGNTIYF. This chain joins TRBV2 and TRBJ1-3; TRBD1 might be the D (5 bases). Trimming cost V 5 bases and J 3 bases, with 11 bases left between them. CDR3 size: 14 residues. The germline V gene has CDR1 SNHLY and CDR2 FYNNEI.